This entry lists 4 T cell receptor beta chains sequenced from one sample in a study of cytomegalovirus exposure and HLA in healthy donors. It was with 60 Vbeta and 13 Jbeta primers that the PCR ran. The data were produced by immunoSEQ multiplex PCR, yet TCRdb's version contains in-frame clones alone and is incomplete. The sample gives fewer than 70,000 clones, around 83% of which show up once; approximately 1.7% is in the top ten. Sequenced input: PBMCs. These receptors all stem from a man aged 40-50 years in good health and CMV-seronegative.

The chain carries TRBV28 and TRBJ1-5; weak D call: TRBD1 (6 bases). This CDR3 has 15 residues. Germline loops: CDR1 MDHEN, CDR2 SYDVKM. Trimming shortened V by 0 bases and J by 4 bases, and 10 bases separated the two germline ends. CDR3 residues: CASSLWDSANQPQHF. CDR3 in DNA: TGTGCCAGCAGTTTATGGGACAGTGCTAATCAGCCCCAGCATTTT.

The rearrangement joins TRBV19 to TRBJ2-2; 9 positions match TRBD1. V lost 2 bases and J lost 6; bases outside the gene matches: 10. CDR3 length equals 17 residues. Per germline, CDR1 LNHDA and CDR2 SQIVND (reference sequence). The CDR3 DNA reads as TGTGCCAGTAGTATAAATTCCGGGACAGGGAATGCCGGGGAGCTGTTTTTT. Translating gives CASSINSGTGNAGELFF.

V usage is TRBV11-2 and J usage is TRBJ1-1; 8 bases match TRBD1. In germline, CDR1 is SGHAT, CDR2 FQNNGV. Losses at the gene ends were 1 base for V and 7 bases for J; bases not matched to a gene: 5. This CDR3 is 14 amino acids long. The CDR3 coding sequence is TGTGCCAGCAGCTTAGTCAGGGGGCACGGTGAAGCTTTCTTT. Translated, it gives CASSLVRGHGEAFF.

V usage is TRBV9 and J usage is TRBJ2-5, with a tentative D call TRBD1 (5 bases). The CDR3 loop spans 17 amino acids. The V and J ends lost 0 bases and 5 bases respectively, with 20 bases between them. The germline gives CDR1 SGDLS, CDR2 YYNGEE. CDR3 loop: CASSVVGVGGPRETQYF. CDR3 coding DNA: TGTGCCAGCAGCGTAGTAGGGGTCGGTGGCCCTAGGGAGACCCAGTACTTC.